This TCR beta chain was obtained from a study of T-cell memory formation after mild COVID-19. Study details: The TCR clusters were mostly specific to one donor. Study-level findings and limits: A second wave expanding day 15 to 37 was CD4+-biased; contracting clones were balanced. Several responding clones turned up in pre-infection memory, indicating that cross-reactive memory may have taken part. CD4+ contracting clones lay mainly in CM and EM, CD8+ ones in EMRA.

Germline V gives CDR1 SGHTA, CDR2 FQGNSA. The CDR3 is 13 amino acids. From the 5' RACE reads, TCRdb called clonotypes with MiXCR, one entry per CDR3 protein. The sample shows some 320,000 distinct CDR3 sequences, around 15% of them seen only once. This clonotype was seen at least ten times. No antigen is known for it. An end of the junction differs from the germline gene, which may be a read error. The receptor was isolated from a man between 18 and 35 years old who had mild COVID-19 (a few samples of this study predate the infection). Cell type and time point are not known. Material: PBMCs or a T cell subset sorted from them (not recorded which). This chain connects TRBV7-2 to TRBJ1-1; no firm D call. CDR3 coding DNA: TGCGCCAGCAGCTTGGTTCGTTCCACTGAAGCTTTCTTT. It yields the protein CASSLVRSTEAFF.